Listed below are T cell receptor beta chains from one sample, sequenced in a study of T cell responses to AZD1222 COVID-19 vaccine. Profiled with immunoSEQ multiplex PCR; TCRdb holds only in-frame clones, not every one. The data contain around 160,000 clones, 85% to 95% of them singletons. This material consisted of peripheral blood, taken on day 0 of AZD1222 vaccination. All receptors derive from an adult in good health. CDR3s include the opening cysteine and the closing phenylalanine or tryptophan. Each record gives: CDR3 DNA, CDR3 protein, J gene, V gene, clone size, D gene. D genes are given only for firm matches. Rows give clone size only sometimes, using once, few, many, or a class for an expanded clone.

cdr3_nt: TGCGCCAGCAGCTCTAACCCGGACGGCGGTTTTAGCGAGCAGTACTTC
cdr3_aa: CASSSNPDGGFSEQYF
j_call: TRBJ2-7
v_call: TRBV5-1
clone_size: -
d_call: -

cdr3_nt: TGCAGCGTTGATCCGCGAGGGATGTTCCATGGCTACACCTTC
cdr3_aa: CSVDPRGMFHGYTF
j_call: TRBJ1-2
v_call: TRBV29-1
clone_size: -
d_call: -

cdr3_nt: TGTGCCAGCAATCGACAGGGGATGAACACTGAAGCTTTCTTT
cdr3_aa: CASNRQGMNTEAFF
j_call: TRBJ1-1
v_call: TRBV2
clone_size: -
d_call: TRBD1

cdr3_nt: TGTGCCAGTAGTATAGCAGGGACAGCCCAATACGAGCAGTACTTC
cdr3_aa: CASSIAGTAQYEQYF
j_call: TRBJ2-7
v_call: TRBV19
clone_size: -
d_call: TRBD1

cdr3_nt: TGTGCCAGCAGCTTGAAGACTAGCCTAAATGAGCAGTTCTTC
cdr3_aa: CASSLKTSLNEQFF
j_call: TRBJ2-1
v_call: TRBV5-4
clone_size: -
d_call: TRBD2

cdr3_nt: TGTGCCATCAGTGAGCCTTTCGGAGCGGGGTATGGTGGAGATACGCAGTATTTT
cdr3_aa: CAISEPFGAGYGGDTQYF
j_call: TRBJ2-3
v_call: TRBV10-3
clone_size: -
d_call: TRBD2

cdr3_nt: TGTGCCAGCTCAAAGATTAGCGGGAGGGTGGACCTTAGCTCCTACAATGAGCAGTTCTTC
cdr3_aa: CASSKISGRVDLSSYNEQFF
j_call: TRBJ2-1
v_call: TRBV18
clone_size: -
d_call: TRBD2

cdr3_nt: TGTGCCAGCGGGAGGAACAGCAATGAGCAGTTCTTC
cdr3_aa: CASGRNSNEQFF
j_call: TRBJ2-1
v_call: TRBV6-6
clone_size: -
d_call: -

cdr3_nt: TGCAGTGCTAGTGGGGTAGCGGGGGACGAGCAGTACTTC
cdr3_aa: CSASGVAGDEQYF
j_call: TRBJ2-7
v_call: TRBV20-1
clone_size: -
d_call: TRBD2

cdr3_nt: TGTGCCAGCAGCTGGGACAGGGATCAGCCCCAGCATTTT
cdr3_aa: CASSWDRDQPQHF
j_call: TRBJ1-5
v_call: TRBV3-1/TRBV3-2
clone_size: -
d_call: TRBD1

cdr3_nt: TGTGCCAGCAGTGAAATAGCGGGAGAACCCTCCTACGAGCAGTACTTC
cdr3_aa: CASSEIAGEPSYEQYF
j_call: TRBJ2-7
v_call: TRBV6-1
clone_size: -
d_call: TRBD2

cdr3_nt: TGTGCCAGCAGGGCCGGGACAGGGGTCTATGGCTACACCTTC
cdr3_aa: CASRAGTGVYGYTF
j_call: TRBJ1-2
v_call: TRBV2
clone_size: -
d_call: TRBD1

cdr3_nt: TGTGCCAGCTCACTGACTAGCAATGAGCAGTTCTTC
cdr3_aa: CASSLTSNEQFF
j_call: TRBJ2-1
v_call: TRBV18
clone_size: -
d_call: -

cdr3_nt: TGTGCCAGCAGTCCCTTCAGGGAGCCAGGGGAGAATGGCTACACCTTC
cdr3_aa: CASSPFREPGENGYTF
j_call: TRBJ1-2
v_call: TRBV5-5
clone_size: -
d_call: -

cdr3_nt: TGTGCCATCAGGACTGAGGGGGCGATCTGCACTGAAGCTTTCTTT
cdr3_aa: CAIRTEGAICTEAFF
j_call: TRBJ1-1
v_call: TRBV10-3
clone_size: -
d_call: TRBD1

cdr3_nt: TGTGCCAGCAGTTACTCGATTCCCGCGAATAATGAAAAACTGTTTTTT
cdr3_aa: CASSYSIPANNEKLFF
j_call: TRBJ1-4
v_call: TRBV6-5
clone_size: few
d_call: -